These 5 T cell receptor beta chains originate from one sample sequenced in a study of shared clonotypes between healthy human individuals (dated by TCRdb to 2018 to 2020). CD8 naive samples were obtained by positive selection for CCR7 among CD45RO-negative cells, yielding a CD45RA+CCR7+ population from which TemRA cells were excluded. Library preparation was by the immunoSEQ multiplex PCR assay. Here the immuneACCESS table is served through TCRdb, limited to in-frame sequences with V and J called. Missing clones are a known gap in these copies; in checked studies unresolved V genes cover under half, and the rest lacks a known reason. Recorded for this sample are about 2 million clones; about 94% of them occurred a single time. 0.9% to 1.3% of the sample is in the top ten clones. The source material was naive CD8+ T cells sorted from blood. The cell subset or site tag for this specimen amounts to: CD45RA+CCR7+. The receptors come from a young man in good health.

This clone was observed a few times. The chain recombines TRBV4-1 with TRBJ1-6, with D unresolved. V was pared by 0 bases and J by 0 bases, with 3 bases between. Germline-derived CDR1 and CDR2 are MGHRA and YSYEKL. CDR3 length: 15 amino acids. The CDR3 sequence: CASSQEGSYNSPLHF. CDR3 nucleotide sequence: TGCGCCAGCAGCCAAGAAGGCTCCTATAATTCACCCCTCCACTTT.

This clone is a singleton in its sample. This chain links TRBV7-9 with TRBJ2-1; the match to TRBD2 covers 10 bases. The length of the CDR3 is 16 residues. Germline assignment: CDR1 SEHNR and CDR2 FQNEAQ (reference sequence). V lost 0 bases and J lost 6; bases outside the gene matches: 5. In nucleotides, the CDR3 is TGTGCCAGCAGCTTAGCCTCCGGGACTAGCGCCAATGAGCAGTTCTTC. It codes for CASSLASGTSANEQFF. Combining the CDR3 with reference TRBV7-9 and TRBJ2-1 gives the whole variable domain DTGVSQNPRHKITKRGQNVTFRCDPISEHNRLYWYRQTLGQGPEFLTYFQNEAQLEKSRLLSDRFSAERPKGSFSTLEIQRTEQGDSAMYLCASSLASGTSANEQFFGPGTRLTVL.

V gene TRBV28 combines with J gene TRBJ1-4, with D possibly being TRBD1 (5 bases). With 6 bases removed from V and 6 bases from J, the gap between germline ends came to 14 bases. In germline, CDR1 is MDHEN, CDR2 SYDVKM. The CDR3 contains 14 residues. CDR3 nucleotide sequence: TGTGCCAGCAGCCAAAGGGGACGTCATGAAAAACTGTTTTTT. This sequence encodes CASSQRGRHEKLFF. Full variable domain (missing parts from reference TRBV28 and TRBJ1-4): DVKVTQSSRYLVKRTGEKVFLECVQDMDHENMFWYRQDPGLGLRLIYFSYDVKMKEKGDIPEGYSVSREKKERFSLILESASTNQTSMYLCASSQRGRHEKLFFGSGTQLSVL.

The chain combines TRBV5-4 with TRBJ2-1, with a tentative D call TRBD1 (6 bases). Deletions cut 1 base from V and 8 bases from J, with 10 bases between. CDR3 length: 13 residues. Germline V gives CDR1 SGHNT, CDR2 YYREEE (reference sequence). The chain's CDR3 is CASSLTGMHEQFF. The CDR3 DNA reads TGTGCCAGCAGCTTGACAGGGATGCATGAGCAGTTCTTC.

This clone was observed once. The chain links TRBV21-1 to TRBJ2-2; the table assigns TRBD2, which was not confirmed against the DNA. TRBV21-1 is a pseudogene. The CDR3 has 15 residues. This CDR3 is CASSKGEFDTGELFF. DNA of the CDR3: TGTGCCAGCAGCAAAGGGGAGTTTGACACCGGGGAGCTGTTTTTT.